The text below deals with one T cell receptor beta chain. Followed longitudinally, the Seattle patients had been enrolled during active infection. These data come from a study of blood T cell repertoires in COVID-19. At the level of the study: Both acute and convalescent COVID-19 samples were obtained from the United States, Italy and Spain. The analysed material was cDNA or gDNA that came from T cells, B-cell-depleted T cells, or PBMCs.

Authors' methods: Estimation of nucleated cell counts relied on the amplification of reference gene primers. Generated by immunoSEQ multiplex PCR, the TCRdb table keeps only in-frame clones and is missing some. That table supplies the V and J calls and clone size; D and trimming were determined from the DNA. Here the sample spans approximately 170,000 clones, 70% to 85% being singletons. This TCR was sampled from an elderly man with COVID-19, enrolled during active disease. The sequenced sample consisted of peripheral blood.

CDR3 bases: TGTGCCAGCAGCGTCCGACTAGCCGCCGATACGCAGTATTTT. It codes for CASSVRLAADTQYF. The chain employs TRBV9 and TRBJ2-3, with 7 nucleotides matching TRBD2. The CDR3 extends over 14 amino acids. J lost 6 bases, V lost 2 bases, and 6 bases had no gene match. The germline V gene has CDR1 SGDLS and CDR2 YYNGEE.